This TCR beta chain is drawn from a study of T cell responses to AZD1222 COVID-19 vaccine. The study, taken as a whole, reports: Clonal diversity was possibly underestimated; the donors were predominantly white British and more often female.

TCRdb's table, derived via immunoSEQ multiplex PCR, lists solely in-frame clones and lacks some. The sample shows some 80,000 clones, about 84% of them seen only once. With respect to this clone: No antigen is known for it.

The CDR3 length is 15 residues. Trimming took off 2 bases at V and 5 bases at J, with 16 bases between the two ends. Germline V gene lookup returns CDR1 KGHSH and CDR2 LQKENI. This receptor was obtained from an adult in good health. The rearrangement joins TRBV18 to TRBJ2-7, with D unclear. The sequencing here drew on peripheral blood, taken on day 0 of AZD1222 vaccination. The CDR3 DNA is TGTGCCAGCTCACCAGGGCGGAGCAGTTCCGACGAGCAGTACTTC. Translated: CASSPGRSSSDEQYF.